Listed below are T cell receptor beta chains from one sample, sequenced in a study of vaccination and CD4 T cells after COVID-19. Their specific antigens are unknown. TCRdb re-analysed the PCR reads in MiXCR, keeping a single row per CDR3 protein. The sample consists of about 26,000 distinct CDR3 sequences, under 70% of them appearing once. The sample taken for sequencing was CD4+ T cells from blood, cultured in vitro. The receptors shown here come from a human donor who had recovered from COVID-19. Both conserved end residues are part of each CDR3. D genes are given only for firm matches. Clone size is stated in some rows and not others, as once, few, many or a class when expanded.

J gene: TRBJ1-2; clone size: few; D gene: NA; V gene: TRBV20-1; CDR3 protein: CSARDPRTVYGYTF; CDR3 DNA: TGCAGTGCTAGAGACCCTAGGACAGTCTATGGCTACACCTTC
J gene: TRBJ2-5; clone size: NA; D gene: NA; V gene: TRBV4-2; CDR3 protein: CASSPATQEGQETQYF; CDR3 DNA: TGTGCCAGCAGCCCCGCCACTCAGGAGGGTCAAGAGACCCAGTACTTC
J gene: TRBJ2-7; clone size: NA; D gene: NA; V gene: TRBV20-1; CDR3 protein: CSAEAREDKQYF; CDR3 DNA: TGCAGTGCGGAGGCGCGGGAAGACAAGCAGTACTTC
J gene: TRBJ1-5; clone size: NA; D gene: TRBD1; V gene: TRBV6-2/TRBV6-3; CDR3 protein: CASSYGTGGNQPQHF; CDR3 DNA: TGTGCCAGCAGTTACGGGACAGGGGGGAATCAGCCCCAGCATTTT
J gene: TRBJ2-1; clone size: NA; D gene: TRBD1; V gene: TRBV24-1; CDR3 protein: CATSDRDSNNEQFF; CDR3 DNA: TGTGCCACCAGTGACCGGGACAGCAACAATGAGCAGTTCTTC
J gene: TRBJ1-6; clone size: NA; D gene: NA; V gene: TRBV7-2; CDR3 protein: CASSLDSLSSYNSPLHF; CDR3 DNA: TGTGCCAGCAGCTTGGACAGCCTGAGCTCCTATAATTCACCCCTCCACTTT
J gene: TRBJ2-7; clone size: NA; D gene: TRBD2; V gene: TRBV7-2; CDR3 protein: CASSFRPGLADEQYF; CDR3 DNA: TGTGCCAGCAGCTTTCGGCCGGGACTAGCAGACGAGCAGTACTTC
J gene: TRBJ2-3; clone size: NA; D gene: TRBD2; V gene: TRBV10-3; CDR3 protein: CAISPSGGFADTQYF; CDR3 DNA: TGTGCCATCAGTCCCTCGGGAGGATTTGCAGATACGCAGTATTTT
J gene: TRBJ2-1; clone size: NA; D gene: NA; V gene: TRBV6-1; CDR3 protein: CASEKQGTYNEQFF; CDR3 DNA: TGTGCCAGCGAAAAGCAGGGTACCTACAATGAGCAGTTCTTC
J gene: TRBJ1-2; clone size: NA; D gene: NA; V gene: TRBV6-2/TRBV6-3; CDR3 protein: CASSYGQSSVYGYTF; CDR3 DNA: TGTGCCAGCAGTTACGGACAGTCATCTGTCTATGGCTACACCTTC
J gene: TRBJ1-2; clone size: NA; D gene: NA; V gene: TRBV24-1; CDR3 protein: CATSDQGREYGYTF; CDR3 DNA: TGTGCCACCAGTGACCAGGGACGAGAGTATGGCTACACCTTC
J gene: TRBJ1-5; clone size: NA; D gene: NA; V gene: TRBV18; CDR3 protein: CASSPIGGGHSNQPQHF; CDR3 DNA: TGTGCCAGCTCACCAATAGGGGGGGGACACAGCAATCAGCCCCAGCATTTT
J gene: TRBJ2-1; clone size: NA; D gene: NA; V gene: TRBV7-2; CDR3 protein: CASSEQAAYNEQFF; CDR3 DNA: TGTGCCAGCAGTGAACAGGCCGCTTACAATGAGCAGTTCTTC
J gene: TRBJ2-7; clone size: NA; D gene: NA; V gene: TRBV19; CDR3 protein: CASSIVSGYEQYF; CDR3 DNA: TGTGCCAGTAGTATAGTTTCAGGGTACGAGCAGTACTTC
J gene: TRBJ2-3; clone size: NA; D gene: TRBD2; V gene: TRBV29-1; CDR3 protein: CSETKVGLAGATDTQYF; CDR3 DNA: TGCAGCGAAACAAAGGTTGGGCTAGCGGGAGCGACAGATACGCAGTATTTT
J gene: TRBJ2-7; clone size: NA; D gene: NA; V gene: TRBV20-1; CDR3 protein: CSASRRGPLSYEQYF; CDR3 DNA: TGCAGTGCGTCTAGGAGGGGCCCCCTCTCCTACGAGCAGTACTTC
J gene: TRBJ2-1; clone size: NA; D gene: NA; V gene: TRBV27; CDR3 protein: CASTPVGWEYNEQFF; CDR3 DNA: TGTGCCAGCACTCCCGTGGGGTGGGAATACAATGAGCAGTTCTTC